The following is a T cell receptor (beta chain) sequence with its context. The CDR3 length is 15 residues. Trimming took 4 bases from V and 1 from J; bases not matched to a gene: 4. CDR1 is SGHRS, CDR2 YFSETQ, per germline. The source of the sample is a study of blood T cell repertoires in COVID-19. In the study overall: Italy, Spain and the United States were the sources of the convalescent and acute COVID-19 samples.

Under the authors' procedure: Reference gene primer amplification gave nucleated cell count estimates. Data came from immunoSEQ multiplex PCR; TCRdb stores just in-frame clones and leaves some out. That table is the source of V, J and clone size, and D and trimming were worked out from the DNA. The repertoire consists of about 93,000 clones, with roughly 79% occurring once and the leading ten covering 15% to 20%. The V gene is TRBV5-1, the J gene TRBJ2-1; 8 nucleotides agree with TRBD2. The receptor was derived from a human donor in a cohort sampled during active COVID-19. Sequencing was done on a sample of peripheral blood. CDR3: CASSLSGESYNEQFF. As DNA, the CDR3 is TGCGCCAGCAGCCTTAGCGGGGAGTCCTACAATGAGCAGTTCTTC. Full variable domain (missing parts from reference TRBV5-1 and TRBJ2-1): KAGVTQTPRYLIKTRGQQVTLSCSPISGHRSVSWYQQTPGQGLQFLFEYFSETQRNKGNFPGRFSGRQFSNSRSEMNVSTLELGDSALYLCASSLSGESYNEQFFGPGTRLTVL.